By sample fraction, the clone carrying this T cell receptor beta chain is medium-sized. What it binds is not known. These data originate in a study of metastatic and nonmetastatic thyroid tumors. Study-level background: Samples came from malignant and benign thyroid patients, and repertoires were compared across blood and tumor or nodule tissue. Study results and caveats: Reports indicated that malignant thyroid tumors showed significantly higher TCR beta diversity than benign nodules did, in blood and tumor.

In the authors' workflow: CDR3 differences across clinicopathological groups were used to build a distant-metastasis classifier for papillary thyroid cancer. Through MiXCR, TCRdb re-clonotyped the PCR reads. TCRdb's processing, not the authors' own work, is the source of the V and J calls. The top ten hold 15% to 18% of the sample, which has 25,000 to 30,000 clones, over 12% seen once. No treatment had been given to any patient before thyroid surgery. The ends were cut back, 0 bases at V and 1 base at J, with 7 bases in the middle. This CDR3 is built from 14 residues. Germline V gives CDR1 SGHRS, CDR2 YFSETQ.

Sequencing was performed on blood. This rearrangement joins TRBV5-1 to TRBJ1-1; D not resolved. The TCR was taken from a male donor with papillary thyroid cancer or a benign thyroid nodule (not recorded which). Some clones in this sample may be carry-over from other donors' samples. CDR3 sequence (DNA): TGCGCCAGCAGCTTGGCCGGGCAGAACACTGAAGCTTTCTTT. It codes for CASSLAGQNTEAFF.